This T cell receptor beta chain was obtained from a study of OX40 agonist ivuxolimab in advanced cancers. Findings and limits, study-wide: In general, CD8+ T cells held more expanded clones than CD4+ did, on average. Partial responders receiving 0.1-3.0 mg/kg showed among the lowest clonal expansion.

Germline V CDR1 and CDR2: MNHEY, SMNVEV (reference sequence). Trimming pared 6 bases from V and 7 bases from J, leaving 26 bases between. This CDR3 region has 17 residues. Here immunoSEQ multiplex PCR was the method, and the copy in TCRdb shows in-frame clones only, minus some. The data hold tens of thousands of clones, with about 88% observed a single time. Only a few counts were recorded for this clone. The antigen is not known. Specimen: CD4+ or CD8+ T cells sorted from blood, collected in a trial of the OX40 agonist ivuxolimab. This chain joins TRBV27 and TRBJ2-3; D unresolved. The clonotype was recovered from an adult with an advanced solid tumor such as melanoma, head and neck, liver or kidney cancer. The CDR3 DNA reads as TGTGCCAGCAGACCATGGTTTGAGGCCCCTTGGGTCTATACGCAGTATTTT. Its translation: CASRPWFEAPWVYTQYF.